A selection of T cell receptor beta chains follows, all from one sample in a study of T cell repertoires and HLA-DP antigens. Their specific antigens are unknown. Sequencing used immunoSEQ multiplex PCR; TCRdb keeps in-frame clones, though not all of them. The sample has some 89,000 clones; about 89% are singletons. The sample taken for sequencing was CD4+ T cells from PBMCs. These TCRs come from a man aged 45-65 years in good health and CMV-seronegative. CDR3s include the opening cysteine and the closing phenylalanine or tryptophan.

V | CDR3
TRBV7-9 | CASSPPAPNTEAFF
TRBV11-1 | CASSLQATYEQYF
TRBV19 | CASRERDSNEQFF
TRBV11-1 | CASSLGSGAGRNSPLHF
TRBV6-1 | CALQGENTIYF
TRBV6-5 | CASSPVRYEQYF
TRBV27 | CASSLSGHVNQPQHF
TRBV6-1 | CASSERSFEAFF
TRBV11-1 | CASSLRDYPSSYEQYF
TRBV7-9 | CASSLDRGLAGGGTDTQYF
TRBV6-1 | CASSDRRGGTDTQYF
TRBV14 | CASSQDFGRLTEAFF
TRBV12-1 | CASSLRTVSSYEQYF
TRBV27 | CASTRELGGELFF
TRBV5-1 | CASSRTVESFVNEQFF
TRBV4-2 | CASSQEGSGGRANVLTF
TRBV30 | CAWSPGTPTETQYF